Listed here are 22 T cell receptor beta chains from one sample, sequenced in a study of blood T cell repertoires in COVID-19. Some clones are missing from TCRdb's copy, which holds only in-frame ones; the method was immunoSEQ multiplex PCR. The top ten clones hold under 8% of a sample with more than 100,000 clones, over 75% of them seen once. The sample comprised peripheral blood. Receptor source: a human donor in a cohort sampled during active COVID-19.

The chain is built from TRBV3-1 (or the pseudogene TRBV3-2) and TRBJ1-1; D is possibly TRBD1 (5 bases). The germline gives CDR1 LGHDT, CDR2 YNNKEL (reference sequence). This CDR3 is 13 amino acids long. Trimming left V 4 bases short and J 5 bases short, with 11 bases between. The CDR3 nucleotides read TGTGCCAGCAGCCCCTGGAGGGGAACTGAAGCTTTCTTT. This translates into CASSPWRGTEAFF.

The chain recombines TRBV6-7 with TRBJ2-1; 8 nucleotides align to TRBD2. TRBV6-7 is an ORF for which the function is uncertain. Trimming cost V 0 bases and J 6 bases; bases outside gene matches: 10. The CDR3 sequence is 17 residues long. This CDR3 is CASSYSPGTRSGNEQFF. The CDR3 DNA reads as TGTGCCAGCAGTTACTCGCCCGGGACTAGGAGTGGCAATGAGCAGTTCTTC.

This clone was recorded a few times. V usage is TRBV5-8 and J usage is TRBJ1-5, with D perhaps matching TRBD1 (6 bases). V was pared by 2 bases and J by 0 bases, with 9 bases between. This CDR3 has 15 residues. Looked up from germline, CDR1 is SGHTS and CDR2 is YDEGEE. CDR3 loop: CASSFQGFSNQPQHF. The CDR3 region has the DNA TGTGCCAGCAGCTTCCAGGGGTTTAGCAATCAGCCCCAGCATTTT.

V and J are TRBV5-6 and TRBJ2-2, with 11 bases lining up with TRBD2. Germline CDR1 and CDR2: SGHDT and YYEEEE. This CDR3 has 18 residues. Trimming at V came to 3 bases and at J to 5 bases, leaving 12 bases not matched to a gene. The CDR3 reads CASSYPGLAASRTGELFF. CDR3 DNA: TGTGCCAGCAGCTACCCGGGACTAGCGGCCTCGAGAACCGGGGAGCTGTTTTTT.

This rearrangement joins TRBV24-1 to TRBJ2-7; TRBD2 agrees at 7 bases. J lost 1 base, V lost 4 bases, and 12 bases had no gene match. This CDR3 has 17 amino acids. From germline, CDR1 is KGHDR and CDR2 SFDVKD. Written as DNA, the CDR3 is TGTGCCACCAGTGACTCATTCCAGGGAGGGCATTCCTACGAGCAGTACTTC. Protein product: CATSDSFQGGHSYEQYF.

The chain links TRBV5-1 to TRBJ2-3; TRBD2 matches 9 bases. The CDR3 has 16 residues. Losses at the gene ends were 3 bases for V and 2 bases for J; bases not matched to a gene: 7. CDR1 is SGHRS, CDR2 YFSETQ, per germline. The CDR3 coding sequence is TGCGCCAGCAGCTGGTTCGCGGGGGGGACCACAGATACGCAGTATTTT. Translation: CASSWFAGGTTDTQYF.

The V gene is TRBV27, the J gene TRBJ1-2, with D unclear. The CDR3 extends over 15 amino acids. Trimming pared 8 bases from V and 7 bases from J, leaving 23 bases between. Germline loops: CDR1 MNHEY, CDR2 SMNVEV (reference sequence). Here the CDR3 reads CASSPFAQSAGGYTF. As DNA, the CDR3 is TGTGCCAGCTCCCCATTTGCACAGTCGGCGGGTGGCTACACCTTC.

The V call is TRBV4-1, the J call TRBJ1-4; 11 bases align to TRBD1. With V trimmed by 4 bases and J by 7 bases, 11 bases remained unmatched. Germline V gives CDR1 MGHRA, CDR2 YSYEKL. CDR3 length equals 17 residues. CDR3 region: CASSPRTGGARSEKLFF. CDR3 sequence (DNA): TGCGCCAGCAGCCCCAGGACAGGGGGCGCCCGTAGTGAAAAACTGTTTTTT.

The chain couples TRBV7-9 to TRBJ1-5; D is possibly TRBD1 (6 bases). The V and J ends lost 4 bases and 6 bases respectively, with 13 bases between them. This CDR3 has 14 residues. Germline V gives CDR1 SEHNR, CDR2 FQNEAQ (reference sequence). The CDR3 reads CASSSSGDSQPQHF. The CDR3 nucleotides are TGTGCCAGCAGCTCTTCAGGGGATAGTCAGCCCCAGCATTTT.

The CDR3 protein is CASRTGTSGSTGTQYF. The CDR3 DNA is TGTGCCAGCAGAACCGGGACTAGCGGGAGTACGGGTACGCAGTATTTT. V and J are TRBV5-4 and TRBJ2-3; TRBD2 matches 14 bases. Trimming removed 5 bases from V and 8 bases from J; junction bases left unmatched: 10. Germline CDR1 SGHNT, CDR2 YYREEE (reference sequence). This CDR3 is built from 16 residues.

The chain couples TRBV11-2 to TRBJ2-7, with D maybe TRBD1 (6 bases). V was clipped by 5 bases and J by 6 bases, with 11 bases between them. The germline gives CDR1 SGHAT, CDR2 FQNNGV. The CDR3 totals 12 residues. DNA for the CDR3: TGTGCCAGCAGCCCACAACAGGGCGAGCAGTACTTC. Encoded protein: CASSPQQGEQYF.

The chain combines TRBV18 with TRBJ1-5; TRBD1 agrees at 9 bases. The germline V gene has CDR1 KGHSH and CDR2 LQKENI. CDR3 length equals 13 residues. Trimming cost V 3 bases and J 9 bases; bases outside gene matches: 3. CDR3 residues: CASSPTGGRPQHF. For the CDR3, the DNA is TGTGCCAGCTCACCGACAGGGGGGCGGCCCCAGCATTTT.

This sequence joins TRBV6-5 and TRBJ2-2, with TRBD2 matching 11 bases. V was clipped by 7 bases and J by 7 bases; unmatched bases: 8. This CDR3 has 15 amino acids. CDR1 MNHEY and CDR2 SVGAGI come from the germline V gene. CDR3 sequence (DNA): TGTGCCAGCATAGGGACTAGCGGTCTCCGCGGGGAGCTGTTTTTT. It yields the protein CASIGTSGLRGELFF.

The V gene is TRBV28, the J gene TRBJ2-5, with TRBD2 as a possible D gene (5 bases). There are 13 residues in the CDR3. Germline assignment: CDR1 MDHEN and CDR2 SYDVKM. Between the trimmed V and J ends, which lost 2 bases and 4 bases, there was a span of 8 bases. Here the CDR3 reads CASSLEGGETQYF. For the CDR3, the DNA is TGTGCCAGCAGTTTAGAAGGAGGAGAGACCCAGTACTTC.

The V and J genes are TRBV11-2 and TRBJ1-1; TRBD1 aligns across 8 bases. V lost 3 bases and J lost 4; bases outside the gene matches: 7. In germline, CDR1 is SGHAT, CDR2 FQNNGV. This CDR3 is built from 15 residues. This CDR3 reads CASSFAQGAVTEAFF. DNA for the CDR3: TGTGCCAGCAGCTTCGCCCAGGGGGCAGTCACTGAAGCTTTCTTT.

The genes are TRBV19 and TRBJ2-4; 7 bases agree with TRBD2. CDR3 length: 14 residues. Trimming took 3 bases from V and 8 from J; bases not matched to a gene: 7. CDR1 is LNHDA, CDR2 SQIVND, per germline (reference sequence). The CDR3 protein is CASSIGGGFDIQYF. The CDR3 coding sequence is TGTGCCAGTAGTATCGGCGGGGGTTTCGACATTCAGTACTTC.

The rearrangement joins TRBV24-1 to TRBJ2-3, with 10 bases lining up with TRBD2. Looked up from germline, CDR1 is KGHDR and CDR2 is SFDVKD. The CDR3 is 15 residues long. With 4 bases clipped from V and 7 bases from J, the junction kept 7 bases outside the gene matches. The CDR3 DNA reads as TGTGCCACCAGTGACCCCGGACTAGCGGATAATACGCAGTATTTT. It encodes CATSDPGLADNTQYF.

The chain recombines TRBV5-4 with TRBJ2-1, with D possibly TRBD2 on 7 matching bases. Germline CDR1 and CDR2: SGHNT and YYREEE (reference sequence). Trimming stripped 0 bases from V and 4 bases from J, with 20 bases between. The CDR3 has 18 residues. CDR3 coding DNA: TGTGCCAGCAGCTTGGTTCCCTTCCAAGGGGGACTATACAATGAGCAGTTCTTC. Protein: CASSLVPFQGGLYNEQFF.

The chain links TRBV21-1 to TRBJ1-5; the D segment call TRBD1 is taken from the table without a DNA check. TRBV21-1 is a recognized pseudogene. The CDR3 length is 15 residues. The CDR3 DNA reads TGTGCCAGCAGCAAAGAAAGGGACAGGTATCAGCCCCAGCATTTT. Translation: CASSKERDRYQPQHF.

The V call is TRBV9, the J call TRBJ2-7; a weak D match, TRBD2 (7 bases). The germline gives CDR1 SGDLS, CDR2 YYNGEE. The V end lost 4 bases, the J end lost 5 bases, and 16 bases lay between the germline ends. CDR3 length: 14 residues. This chain's CDR3 is CASSPGGGSHEQYF. The CDR3, as DNA: TGTGCCAGCAGCCCGGGGGGCGGGTCCCACGAGCAGTACTTC.

The CDR3 sequence: CASSPWDLAGDDTGELFF. DNA of the CDR3: TGTGCCAGCAGTCCTTGGGACCTAGCGGGGGATGACACCGGGGAGCTGTTTTTT. J is TRBJ2-2 and V is TRBV28; the match to TRBD2 covers 10 bases. The CDR3 covers 18 residues. V dropped 5 bases and J dropped 3; count of bases not matched to a gene: 12. CDR1 MDHEN and CDR2 SYDVKM come from the germline V gene.

This clone appeared a single time. The chain combines TRBV28 with TRBJ2-7, with 10 bases that match TRBD2. There are 16 residues in the CDR3. V gave up 5 bases and J gave up 4 bases; unmatched junction bases: 11. CDR1 is MDHEN, CDR2 SYDVKM, per germline. The CDR3 DNA is TGTGCCAGCAGTACCACACTGGGACTAGCGTTTTACGAGCAGTACTTC. Protein: CASSTTLGLAFYEQYF.